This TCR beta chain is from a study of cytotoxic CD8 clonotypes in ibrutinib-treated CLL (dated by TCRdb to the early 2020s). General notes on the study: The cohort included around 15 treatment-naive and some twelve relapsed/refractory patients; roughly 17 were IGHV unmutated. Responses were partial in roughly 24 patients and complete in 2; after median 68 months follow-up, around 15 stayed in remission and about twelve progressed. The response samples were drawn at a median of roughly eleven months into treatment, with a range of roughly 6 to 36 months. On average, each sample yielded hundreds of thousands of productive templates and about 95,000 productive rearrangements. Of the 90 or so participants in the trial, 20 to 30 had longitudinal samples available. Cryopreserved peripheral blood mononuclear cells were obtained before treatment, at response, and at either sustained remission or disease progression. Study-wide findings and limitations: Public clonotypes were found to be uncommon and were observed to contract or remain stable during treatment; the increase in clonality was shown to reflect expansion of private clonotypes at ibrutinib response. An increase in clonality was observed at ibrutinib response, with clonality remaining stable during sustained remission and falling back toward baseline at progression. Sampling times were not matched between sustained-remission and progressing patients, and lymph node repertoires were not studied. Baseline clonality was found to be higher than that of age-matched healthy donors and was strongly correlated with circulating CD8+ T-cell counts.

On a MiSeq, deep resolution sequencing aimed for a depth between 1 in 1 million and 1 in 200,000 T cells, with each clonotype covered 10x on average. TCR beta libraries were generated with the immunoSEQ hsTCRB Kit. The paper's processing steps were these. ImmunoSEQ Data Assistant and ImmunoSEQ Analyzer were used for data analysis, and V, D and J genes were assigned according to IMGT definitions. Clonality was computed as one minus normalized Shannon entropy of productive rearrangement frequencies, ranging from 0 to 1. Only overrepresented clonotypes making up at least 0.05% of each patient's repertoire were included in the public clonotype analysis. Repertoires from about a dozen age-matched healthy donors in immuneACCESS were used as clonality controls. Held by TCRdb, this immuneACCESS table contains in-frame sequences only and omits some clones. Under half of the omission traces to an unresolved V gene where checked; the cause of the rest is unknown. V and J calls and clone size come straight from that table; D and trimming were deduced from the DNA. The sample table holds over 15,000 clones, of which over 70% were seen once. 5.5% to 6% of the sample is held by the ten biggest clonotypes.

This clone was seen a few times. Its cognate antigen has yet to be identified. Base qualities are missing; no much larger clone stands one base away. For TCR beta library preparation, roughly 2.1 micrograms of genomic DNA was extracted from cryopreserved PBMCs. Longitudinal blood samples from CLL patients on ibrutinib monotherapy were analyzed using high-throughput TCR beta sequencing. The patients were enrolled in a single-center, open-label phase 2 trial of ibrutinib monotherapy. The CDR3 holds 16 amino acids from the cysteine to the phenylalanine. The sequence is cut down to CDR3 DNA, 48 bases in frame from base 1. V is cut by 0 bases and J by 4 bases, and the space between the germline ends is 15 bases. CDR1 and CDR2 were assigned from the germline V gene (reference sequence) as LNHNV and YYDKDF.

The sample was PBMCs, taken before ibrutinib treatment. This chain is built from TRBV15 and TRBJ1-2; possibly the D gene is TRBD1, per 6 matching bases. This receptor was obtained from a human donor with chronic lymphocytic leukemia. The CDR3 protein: CATSRDSGAPSYGYTF. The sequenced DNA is TGTGCCACCAGCAGAGATTCGGGGGCGCCGTCCTATGGCTACACCTTC.